The 29 T cell receptor beta chains below come from one sample, sequenced in a study of cytomegalovirus exposure and HLA in healthy donors. The PCR ran on 60 Vbeta and 13 Jbeta primers. Produced via immunoSEQ multiplex PCR; TCRdb's table is partial and in-frame only. The sample has around 26,000 clones. The sequencing input was PBMCs. The receptors here all came from a male donor in good health and CMV-seropositive.

The chain combines TRBV18 with TRBJ2-3; the D gene is possibly TRBD2 (6 bases). Germline values: CDR1 KGHSH, CDR2 LQKENI. The CDR3 covers 13 residues. Trimming took 0 bases from V and 9 from J, leaving 10 bases between them. CDR3 sequence (DNA): TGTGCCAGCTCACCACCGTCGGAGGGAACGCAGTATTTT. Its translation is CASSPPSEGTQYF.

V is TRBV7-8 and J is TRBJ2-7; 7 bases map to TRBD1. V was pared by 2 bases and J by 3 bases, with 10 bases of the junction left unmatched. Germline V lookup: CDR1 SGHVS, CDR2 FQNEAQ. The CDR3 runs to 16 residues. CDR3 region: CASSLRDSILLYEQYF. Written as DNA, the CDR3 is TGTGCCAGCAGCTTAAGGGACAGTATTTTACTCTACGAGCAGTACTTC.

This rearrangement joins TRBV10-3 to TRBJ1-1; 8 positions match TRBD1. V lost 6 bases and J lost 10; bases outside the gene matches: 7. CDR1 is ENHRY and CDR2 is SYGVKD in the germline V gene. The CDR3 length is 12 residues. The CDR3 nucleotides are TGTGCCATCAGCCCCCAGGGGGCGGGAGCTTTCTTT. Its protein is CAISPQGAGAFF.

The chain is built from TRBV30 and TRBJ1-1; D gene unclear. Germline loops: CDR1 GTSNPN, CDR2 SVGIG (reference sequence). CDR3 length: 13 residues. V was shortened by 0 bases and J by 5 bases, with 10 bases between the two germline ends. The CDR3 here is CAWSVEGGTEAFF. CDR3 DNA: TGTGCCTGGAGTGTTGAGGGAGGGACTGAAGCTTTCTTT. The complete variable domain, with remaining parts taken from reference TRBV30 and TRBJ1-1, reads SQTIHQWPATLVQPVGSPLSLECTVEGTSNPNLYWYRQAAGRGLQLLFYSVGIGQISSEVPQNLSASRPQDRQFILSSKKLLLSDSGFYLCAWSVEGGTEAFFGQGTRLTVV.

The chain uses TRBV4-1 and TRBJ2-1; D possibly corresponds to TRBD2 (6 bases). CDR1 and CDR2 (germline): MGHRA, YSYEKL. Trimming stripped 2 bases from V and 8 bases from J, with 16 bases between. The CDR3 length is 15 residues. CDR3 sequence: CASSQSGTPVHEQFF. The CDR3 nucleotides read TGCGCCAGCAGCCAATCGGGGACTCCCGTCCATGAGCAGTTCTTC.

The chain couples TRBV28 to TRBJ1-6; no clear D. Germline V lookup: CDR1 MDHEN, CDR2 SYDVKM. CDR3 size: 15 residues. V lost 5 bases to trimming and J lost 0 bases, with 8 bases between them. CDR3 region: CASSRSSSYNSPLHF. CDR3 nucleotides: TGTGCCAGCAGTCGCTCTAGCTCCTATAATTCACCCCTCCACTTT.

A note on this clone: The sample has other DNA sequences that encode this CDR3 too. The chain links TRBV30 to TRBJ1-1; no firm D call. Germline CDR1 reads GTSNPN; CDR2 reads SVGIG (reference sequence). The CDR3 runs to 12 residues. Trimming took off 4 bases at V and 1 base at J, with 7 bases between the two ends. CDR3 in amino acids: CAWILGNTEAFF. In nucleotides, the CDR3 is TGTGCCTGGATACTAGGGAACACTGAAGCTTTCTTT.

The V gene is TRBV2, the J gene TRBJ2-7; a weak D match, TRBD1 (6 bases). Trimming removed 6 bases from V and 2 bases from J, with 14 bases in between. This CDR3 is built from 14 residues. Looked up from germline, CDR1 is SNHLY and CDR2 is FYNNEI. Here the CDR3 DNA reads TGTGCCAGCAGCTGGACAGCGCCAACCTACGAGCAGTACTTC. Translation gives CASSWTAPTYEQYF.

This sequence joins TRBV9 and TRBJ2-7; weak D call: TRBD2 (6 bases). The germline CDR1 and CDR2 sequences are SGDLS and YYNGEE. This CDR3 has 15 amino acids. V lost 3 bases and J 6 bases, leaving 19 bases between the germline ends. For the CDR3, the DNA is TGTGCCAGCAGCGCCAGGGACTTCGCCTTCGGCGAGCAGTACTTC. Amino acid sequence: CASSARDFAFGEQYF.

This chain joins TRBV20-1 and TRBJ1-4, with D uncertain. The CDR3 is 11 amino acids. Looked up from germline, CDR1 is DFQATT and CDR2 is SNEGSKA (reference sequence). This CDR3 reads CRGGTNEKLFF. For the CDR3, the DNA is TGCAGGGGAGGAACTAATGAAAAACTGTTTTTT.

The chain recombines TRBV19 with TRBJ2-2, with 8 bases matching TRBD2. V lost 7 bases to trimming and J lost 6 bases; unmatched junction nucleotides: 7. The CDR3 extends over 14 amino acids. The germline CDR1 and CDR2 sequences are LNHDA and SQIVND (reference sequence). The CDR3 is CASTHTGGAGELFF. In DNA form, the CDR3 reads TGTGCCAGTACCCACACGGGAGGGGCCGGGGAGCTGTTTTTT.

The V call is TRBV27, the J call TRBJ2-2; the D gene is possibly TRBD2 (5 bases). Looked up from germline, CDR1 is MNHEY and CDR2 is SMNVEV (reference sequence). Trimming took off 3 bases at V and 0 bases at J, with 8 bases between the two ends. This CDR3 contains 15 residues. This CDR3 reads CASSLRASNTGELFF. CDR3 in DNA: TGTGCCAGCAGTTTGAGGGCTTCGAACACCGGGGAGCTGTTTTTT.

The chain is built from TRBV5-1 and TRBJ2-2; possible D gene TRBD2, 6 bases. V lost 7 bases, J lost 1 base, and 11 bases lay in between. CDR3 size: 14 residues. The germline gives CDR1 SGHRS, CDR2 YFSETQ. CDR3 DNA sequence: TGCGCCAGCCAAAGAGCGGGGAACACCGGGGAGCTGTTTTTT. The encoded protein is CASQRAGNTGELFF.

The rearrangement uses TRBV13 and TRBJ1-5; perhaps TRBD1 as D (5 bases). Trimming took 0 bases from V and 7 from J, leaving 16 bases between them. CDR3 length equals 16 residues. Per germline, CDR1 PRHDT and CDR2 FYEKMQ (reference sequence). The CDR3 region is CASSLGQGREGQPQHF. The DNA of the CDR3 is TGTGCCAGCAGCTTAGGCCAAGGCAGGGAGGGGCAGCCCCAGCATTTT.

According to its frequency, this clone is medium-sized. The rearrangement joins TRBV28 to TRBJ1-2; D perhaps matches TRBD1 (5 bases). Germline CDR1 is MDHEN and CDR2 is SYDVKM. This CDR3 is built from 14 residues. The V and J ends lost 5 bases and 7 bases respectively, with 17 bases between them. CDR3 DNA: TGTGCCAGCAGTCCATCCGGGGGTACGGCTGGCTACACCTTC. Protein product: CASSPSGGTAGYTF.

The chain joins TRBV18 to TRBJ2-7, with 12 bases identical to TRBD1. V was pared by 3 bases and J by 5 bases, with 11 bases of the junction left unmatched. Looked up from germline, CDR1 is KGHSH and CDR2 is LQKENI. The CDR3 is 17 residues long. The CDR3 coding sequence is TGTGCCAGCTCACCCTTAGAATTGGGACAGGGGGCCCACGAGCAGTACTTC. Translation gives CASSPLELGQGAHEQYF.

The chain recombines TRBV28 with TRBJ2-7; TRBD2 agrees at 10 bases. CDR3 length: 15 amino acids. Germline CDR1 reads MDHEN; CDR2 reads SYDVKM. Losses at the gene ends were 6 bases for V and 0 bases for J; bases not matched to a gene: 5. The CDR3: CASSPAGGSSYEQYF. DNA for the CDR3: TGTGCCAGCAGCCCAGCGGGGGGGAGCTCCTACGAGCAGTACTTC.

The J gene is TRBJ1-1, the V gene TRBV28, with D perhaps TRBD1 (5 bases). The CDR3 extends over 14 amino acids. Germline lookup yields CDR1 MDHEN and CDR2 SYDVKM. Trimming cost V 7 bases and J 3 bases, with 15 bases left between them. This chain's CDR3 is CASTPGGEDTEAFF. CDR3 DNA sequence: TGTGCCAGCACCCCGGGGGGGGAGGACACTGAAGCTTTCTTT.

The DNA of the CDR3 is TGTGCCAGCAGCGGGGACAGAGTCTATGGCTACACCTTC. This sequence encodes CASSGDRVYGYTF. The chain couples TRBV11-2 to TRBJ1-2; 7 bases are a match to TRBD1. CDR1 is SGHAT and CDR2 is FQNNGV in the germline V gene. The trim removed 5 bases at V and 4 bases at J, leaving 4 bases unmatched. The CDR3 length is 13 residues.

The V gene is TRBV28, the J gene TRBJ1-2, with TRBD1 matching 7 bases. The germline V gene encodes CDR1 MDHEN and CDR2 SYDVKM. J lost 4 bases, V lost 6 bases, and 17 bases had no gene match. The CDR3 runs 17 residues. This chain's CDR3 is CASRARQGLTTAYGYTF. The DNA for the CDR3 is TGTGCCAGCAGAGCAAGACAGGGCCTTACGACTGCCTATGGCTACACCTTC.

The gene calls are TRBV27 and TRBJ2-4, with D hard to call. Trimming cost V 5 bases and J 2 bases, with 13 bases left between them. This CDR3 has 15 amino acids. CDR1 and CDR2 (germline): MNHEY, SMNVEV (reference sequence). The CDR3 nucleotides read TGTGCCAGCAGTCCGCCGGGTATTCCCAAAAACATTCAGTACTTC. Its translation: CASSPPGIPKNIQYF.

This chain connects TRBV6-6 to TRBJ1-1; unclear D gene. Germline loops: CDR1 MNHNY, CDR2 SVGAGI (reference sequence). V lost 1 base, J lost 1 base, and 10 bases lay in between. The CDR3 is 15 residues long. CDR3: CASSYFARGNTEAFF. Here the CDR3 DNA reads TGTGCCAGCAGTTACTTTGCGCGAGGGAACACTGAAGCTTTCTTT.

For this clone: At one end, the junction sequence differs from germline, possibly due to a read error. This rearrangement joins TRBV5-1 to TRBJ2-5; 8 bases are shared with TRBD2. Germline CDR1 and CDR2: SGHRS and YFSETQ. The CDR3 loop spans 15 amino acids. CDR3 loop: CASSSHTSGGENQYF. The DNA of the CDR3 is TGCGCCAGCAGCTCACACACTAGCGGAGGAGAGAACCAGTACTTC. Filled out from reference TRBV5-1 and TRBJ2-5, the complete variable domain reads KAGVTQTPRYLIKTRGQQVTLSCSPISGHRSVSWYQQTPGQGLQFLFEYFSETQRNKGNFPGRFSGRQFSNSRSEMNVSTLELGDSALYLCASSSHTSGGENQYFGPGTRLLVL.

The V and J genes are TRBV30 and TRBJ1-5; 8 nucleotides match TRBD1. The CDR3 contains 15 residues. Per germline, CDR1 GTSNPN and CDR2 SVGIG (reference sequence). With 8 bases clipped from V and 2 bases from J, the junction kept 11 bases outside the gene matches. CDR3 sequence (DNA): TGTGCCGGGACTACGACAGGGGAGGGCAATCAGCCCCAGCATTTT. Its protein product is CAGTTTGEGNQPQHF.

This sequence joins TRBV14 and TRBJ1-1; maybe TRBD1 (5 bases). The CDR3 is made up of 15 amino acids. Germline CDR1 SGHDN, CDR2 FVKESK. V was shortened by 6 bases and J by 1 base, with 15 bases between the two germline ends. CDR3 DNA sequence: TGTGCCAGCAGTCATTCCGGGGGAAGGAACACTGAAGCTTTCTTT. Its protein is CASSHSGGRNTEAFF.

The V gene is TRBV30, the J gene TRBJ2-7; 9 bases align to TRBD2. Losses at the gene ends were 6 bases for V and 4 bases for J; bases not matched to a gene: 10. CDR1 is GTSNPN and CDR2 is SVGIG in the germline V gene (reference sequence). The CDR3 totals 14 residues. Here the CDR3 DNA reads TGTGCCTGTGACCGACTAGCGGCCAATTACGAGCAGTACTTC. It codes for CACDRLAANYEQYF.

The chain combines TRBV5-4 with TRBJ2-3, with D maybe TRBD1 (5 bases). There are 13 residues in the CDR3. Germline V gene sequence: CDR1 SGHNT, CDR2 YYREEE (reference sequence). Trimming took off 4 bases at V and 3 bases at J, with 9 bases between the two ends. The CDR3 reads CASSIAGTDTQYF. CDR3 sequence (DNA): TGTGCCAGCAGCATCGCAGGGACAGATACGCAGTATTTT.

The chain links TRBV10-1 to TRBJ1-1; D is perhaps TRBD1 (5 bases). The CDR3 has 14 amino acids. The germline V gene encodes CDR1 WNHNN and CDR2 SYGVQD (reference sequence). Trimming left V 5 bases short and J 1 base short, with 11 bases between. The CDR3 bases are TGCGCCAGCAGTTCAGGGTTACGGAACACTGAAGCTTTCTTT. Encoded protein: CASSSGLRNTEAFF.

The V gene is TRBV5-1, the J gene TRBJ1-1, with D perhaps TRBD1 (5 bases). Deletions cut 1 base from V and 3 bases from J, with 10 bases between. Germline CDR1 SGHRS, CDR2 YFSETQ. This CDR3 is built from 14 residues. In DNA, the CDR3 is TGCGCCAGCAGCTTGCGGGGGGGAGACACTGAAGCTTTCTTT. Amino acids: CASSLRGGDTEAFF.